Presented here are 20 T cell receptor beta chains from one specimen sequenced in a study of shared clonotypes between healthy human individuals. Here immunoSEQ multiplex PCR was the method, and the copy in TCRdb shows in-frame clones only, minus some. This sample has approximately 1.5 million clones, with approximately 98.5% found just once. The sequenced sample was naive CD4+ T cells sorted from blood. The subset: CD45RA+ positively selected. These receptors all come from a man between 25 and 39 years old in good health.

The chain joins TRBV5-5 to TRBJ2-1; D not certain. CDR1 SGHKS and CDR2 YYEKEE come from the germline V gene (reference sequence). The V gene lost 1 base and the J gene lost 0 bases, with 5 bases spanning the gap. The CDR3 extends over 14 amino acids. CDR3 sequence reads: CASSLTFSYNEQFF. The CDR3 DNA is TGTGCCAGCAGCTTGACTTTCTCCTACAATGAGCAGTTCTTC.

V and J are TRBV9 and TRBJ2-5; 8 bases line up with TRBD2. Germline V lookup: CDR1 SGDLS, CDR2 YYNGEE. There are 15 residues in the CDR3. Losses at the gene ends were 5 bases for V and 1 base for J; bases not matched to a gene: 7. The CDR3 DNA sequence: TGTGCCAGCAGTTCCTCTAGCGGGCTCCAAGAGACCCAGTACTTC. This encodes CASSSSSGLQETQYF.

The V gene is TRBV10-1, the J gene TRBJ2-2, with unresolved D. The ends were cut back, 6 bases at V and 4 bases at J, with 9 bases in the middle. Germline loops: CDR1 WNHNN, CDR2 SYGVQD (reference sequence). The CDR3 consists of 13 residues. Written as DNA, the CDR3 is TGCGCCAGCAGGCTAGGCGGCACCGGGGAGCTGTTTTTT. The encoded protein is CASRLGGTGELFF.

The chain combines TRBV6-6 with TRBJ2-2, with 8 nucleotides matching TRBD1. Germline V gene sequence: CDR1 MNHNY, CDR2 SVGAGI (reference sequence). J was trimmed by 4 bases and V by 5 bases; bases with no gene match: 6. CDR3 length: 15 amino acids. CDR3 region: CASSIQGASTGELFF. CDR3 in DNA: TGTGCCAGCAGTATCCAGGGGGCGAGCACCGGGGAGCTGTTTTTT.

CDR3 sequence (DNA): TGTGCCAGCAGACAGGGTTCCTATGGCTACACCTTC. Translated: CASRQGSYGYTF. The V and J genes are TRBV6-5 and TRBJ1-2; D possibly corresponds to TRBD1 (6 bases). With 6 bases removed from V and 4 bases from J, the gap between germline ends came to 9 bases. Germline V gene lookup returns CDR1 MNHEY and CDR2 SVGAGI. This CDR3 spans 12 amino acids.

The chain combines TRBV28 with TRBJ2-3; D may be TRBD2 (7 bases). V lost 6 bases and J 0 bases, leaving 16 bases between the germline ends. The CDR3 has 16 residues. From germline, CDR1 is MDHEN and CDR2 SYDVKM. The CDR3 loop is CASRPDGGRSTDTQYF. The CDR3 DNA reads as TGTGCCAGCAGGCCGGACGGGGGGCGAAGCACAGATACGCAGTATTTT.

The rearrangement links TRBV5-1 to TRBJ2-7; 9 bases are shared with TRBD1. V trimming: 6 bases; J trimming: 2 bases; junction bases outside the gene matches: 24. Germline CDR1 SGHRS, CDR2 YFSETQ. The CDR3 runs to 20 residues. The CDR3: CASTFIPFRDRVVRPYEQYF. CDR3 DNA sequence: TGCGCCAGCACCTTTATCCCCTTTCGGGACAGGGTAGTGAGGCCCTACGAGCAGTACTTC.

V and J are TRBV5-1 and TRBJ2-1, with 12 bases aligning to TRBD2. The junction had 11 bases not matched to a gene; V was cut back by 0 bases and J by 1 base. The germline gives CDR1 SGHRS, CDR2 YFSETQ. The CDR3 contains 20 residues. CDR3 bases: TGCGCCAGCAGCTTGGGGATGGCTCTAGCGGGAGGGCCTTCCTACAATGAGCAGTTCTTC. Protein sequence: CASSLGMALAGGPSYNEQFF.

This chain uses TRBV2 with TRBJ1-1, with TRBD1 as a possible D gene (6 bases). Germline CDR1 is SNHLY and CDR2 is FYNNEI. The CDR3 is 15 amino acids. Trimming cost V 4 bases and J 4 bases, with 16 bases left between them. The CDR3 bases are TGTGCCAGCAGTGTGGGGTCGGCCAGGGGCACTGAAGCTTTCTTT. This translates into CASSVGSARGTEAFF.

This sequence joins TRBV4-3 and TRBJ1-3; D gene unclear. Germline V gives CDR1 LGHNA, CDR2 YSLEER. The CDR3 has 13 residues. The V gene lost 0 bases and the J gene lost 4 bases, with 4 bases spanning the gap. The CDR3 DNA is TGCGCCAGCAGCCAAGATTGGGGAAACACCATATATTTT. As protein: CASSQDWGNTIYF.

This sequence joins TRBV27 and TRBJ2-7; no reliable D call. The CDR3 loop spans 13 amino acids. The germline gives CDR1 MNHEY, CDR2 SMNVEV (reference sequence). V lost 6 bases, J lost 5 bases, and 14 bases lay in between. The CDR3 reads CASSVKVRHEQYF. The CDR3, as DNA: TGTGCCAGCAGCGTAAAAGTACGGCACGAGCAGTACTTC.

CDR3 amino acids: CASSQPGLAGVFGANVLTF. Written as DNA, the CDR3 is TGCGCCAGCAGCCAACCGGGACTAGCGGGAGTTTTTGGGGCCAACGTCCTGACTTTC. The chain employs TRBV4-3 and TRBJ2-6; 14 nucleotides match TRBD2. From germline, CDR1 is LGHNA and CDR2 YSLEER. V was pared by 2 bases and J by 3 bases, with 6 bases of the junction left unmatched. The CDR3 contains 19 residues.

The chain combines TRBV9 with TRBJ2-3, with D tentatively TRBD1 (5 bases). Trimming stripped 2 bases from V and 3 bases from J, with 16 bases between. The CDR3 loop spans 16 amino acids. Germline V lookup: CDR1 SGDLS, CDR2 YYNGEE. CDR3 sequence: CASSVSTETTTDTQYF. The DNA of the CDR3 is TGTGCCAGCAGCGTTTCGACAGAAACAACTACAGATACGCAGTATTTT. Filled out from reference TRBV9 and TRBJ2-3, the complete variable domain reads DSGVTQTPKHLITATGQRVTLRCSPRSGDLSVYWYQQSLDQGLQFLIQYYNGEERAKGNILERFSAQQFPDLHSELNLSSLELGDSALYFCASSVSTETTTDTQYFGPGTRLTVL.

The chain has TRBV5-1 and TRBJ2-3; the match to TRBD2 covers 12 bases. The length of the CDR3 is 16 residues. With 1 base clipped from V and 4 bases from J, the junction kept 4 bases outside the gene matches. Germline CDR1 reads SGHRS; CDR2 reads YFSETQ. The CDR3 is CASSLTASGRADTQYF. DNA for the CDR3: TGCGCCAGCAGCTTGACGGCTAGCGGGAGGGCAGATACGCAGTATTTT.

The rearrangement uses TRBV9 and TRBJ2-6; D might be TRBD1 or TRBD2, each matching 5 bases. The germline V gene encodes CDR1 SGDLS and CDR2 YYNGEE. This CDR3 region has 16 residues. V dropped 0 bases and J dropped 1 base, with 8 bases sitting between them. Here the CDR3 DNA reads TGTGCCAGCAGCGTAGCGGGGACGTCTGGGGCCAACGTCCTGACTTTC. Protein: CASSVAGTSGANVLTF.

The chain combines TRBV9 with TRBJ2-1; D is unresolved. V was cut by 0 bases and J by 0 bases, with 7 bases left in between. In germline, CDR1 is SGDLS, CDR2 YYNGEE. The CDR3 covers 15 residues. This CDR3 reads CASSVGWGSYNEQFF. The CDR3 DNA reads as TGTGCCAGCAGCGTAGGGTGGGGCTCCTACAATGAGCAGTTCTTC.

This clone was seen a single time. The chain employs TRBV7-8 and TRBJ1-3; D gene uncertain. V was clipped by 1 base and J by 0 bases, with 10 bases between them. CDR3 length: 16 residues. CDR1 SGHVS and CDR2 FQNEAQ come from the germline V gene. The CDR3 region is CASSLGDSTSGNTIYF. The CDR3 bases are TGTGCCAGCAGCTTAGGGGATTCAACCTCTGGAAACACCATATATTTT.

V gene TRBV7-9 combines with J gene TRBJ1-3; unclear D gene. CDR3 length: 13 amino acids. Trimming pared 1 base from V and 5 bases from J, leaving 6 bases between. The V gene's germline CDR1 is SEHNR and CDR2 FQNEAQ (reference sequence). The CDR3: CASSLDVRNTIYF. CDR3 bases: TGTGCCAGCAGCTTAGACGTGAGAAACACCATATATTTT.

This clone was detected only once. CDR3 nucleotide sequence: TGTGCCAGACGACTAGCGGGAAAATTTGAGCAGTTCTTC. As protein: CARRLAGKFEQFF. This sequence joins TRBV28 and TRBJ2-1; 11 bases match TRBD2. Trimming at V came to 9 bases and at J to 9 bases, leaving 7 bases not matched to a gene. The CDR3 contains 13 residues. CDR1 and CDR2 from the germline V gene are MDHEN and SYDVKM.

The genes are TRBV11-2 and TRBJ2-5, with D hard to call. Germline V gene data show CDR1 as SGHAT and CDR2 as FQNNGV. Trimming took off 5 bases at V and 0 bases at J, with 10 bases between the two ends. CDR3 size: 14 residues. This chain's CDR3 is CASSPRRYQETQYF. For the CDR3, the DNA is TGTGCCAGCAGCCCCCGCCGTTACCAAGAGACCCAGTACTTC.